The rows below give T cell receptor beta chains drawn from one sample of a study of cytomegalovirus exposure and HLA in healthy donors. Using immunoSEQ multiplex PCR, the repertoire was profiled, and TCRdb retains in-frame clones only, with some absent. This sample's table has about 48,000 clones. The sample comprised PBMCs. The receptors stem from a woman aged 40 to 50 in good health and CMV-seronegative. Both conserved end residues are part of each CDR3. Fields, in order: J gene, V gene, D gene, clone size, CDR3 protein, CDR3 DNA. D genes are given only for firm matches. The size of a clone is reported for some rows only, either as once, few or many, or as a class for expanded clones.

TRBJ2-7,TRBV6-6,TRBD2,-,CASSQSGGVIYEQYF,TGTGCCAGCAGCCAAAGTGGGGGGGTGATTTACGAGCAGTACTTC
TRBJ2-1,TRBV7-3,-,-,CASSHPGTFNEQFF,TGTGCCAGCAGCCATCCTGGGACTTTCAATGAGCAGTTCTTC
TRBJ1-1,TRBV13,-,-,CASSFGRGQMNTEAFF,TGTGCCAGCAGCTTCGGGAGGGGACAAATGAACACTGAAGCTTTCTTT
TRBJ2-7,TRBV5-1,-,-,CASSLGQDLYEQYF,TGCGCCAGCAGCCTGGGACAAGATCTTTACGAGCAGTACTTC
TRBJ1-1,TRBV7-9,-,-,CASSIRDSPENTEAFF,TGTGCCAGCAGCATCCGGGACTCCCCCGAGAACACTGAAGCTTTCTTT
TRBJ2-4,TRBV30,-,-,CAWRRPRLAKNIQYF,TGTGCCTGGAGAAGACCTAGACTAGCCAAAAACATTCAGTACTTC
TRBJ2-3,TRBV9,-,-,CASSTGYTDTQYF,TGTGCTTCGTCGACTGGATACACAGATACGCAGTATTTT
TRBJ2-7,TRBV30,-,-,CAWSRDQGWEQYF,TGTGCCTGGAGTCGGGACCAGGGGTGGGAGCAGTACTTC
TRBJ2-7,TRBV9,TRBD2,-,CASSVGASGEGYEQYF,TGTGCCAGCAGCGTAGGGGCTAGCGGGGAGGGATACGAGCAGTACTTC
TRBJ2-7,TRBV5-1,-,-,CASSLAVGGGSEDEQYF,TGCGCCAGCAGCTTGGCGGTTGGCGGGGGCAGTGAGGATGAGCAGTACTTC
TRBJ2-6,TRBV4-2,-,-,CASSPVTGNGANVLTF,TGTGCCAGCAGCCCCGTCACAGGCAACGGGGCCAACGTCCTGACTTTC
TRBJ2-2,TRBV9,-,-,CASSVVSGGGELFF,TGTGCCAGCAGCGTAGTATCCGGGGGCGGGGAGCTGTTTTTT
TRBJ1-2,TRBV30,-,-,CAWSYSRSGGGYTF,TGTGCCTGGAGTTACTCCCGTAGCGGAGGTGGCTACACCTTC
TRBJ1-4,TRBV18,-,-,CASSPPSQGQEKLFF,TGTGCCAGCTCACCACCGAGTCAGGGGCAGGAAAAACTGTTTTTT
TRBJ2-7,TRBV9,TRBD2,-,CASSARTSGFYEQYF,TGTGCCAGCAGCGCCCGGACTAGCGGCTTCTACGAGCAGTACTTC
TRBJ1-2,TRBV10-3,TRBD1,-,CAIRLTGTYGYTF,TGTGCCATCCGATTGACAGGGACCTATGGCTACACCTTC
TRBJ1-5,TRBV6-1,TRBD1,-,CASSGPDRAFQPQHF,TGTGCCAGCAGTGGGCCCGACAGGGCATTTCAGCCCCAGCATTTT
TRBJ1-2,TRBV30,-,-,CAWNWGSTNYGYTF,TGTGCCTGGAATTGGGGCAGCACTAACTATGGCTACACCTTC
TRBJ1-1,TRBV7-9,-,-,CASSLTADTEAFF,TGTGCCAGCAGCTTAACAGCTGACACTGAAGCTTTCTTT
TRBJ1-3,TRBV4-1,-,medium-sized,CASSSQGTGNTIYF,TGCGCCAGCAGCTCGCAGGGAACTGGAAACACCATATATTTT
TRBJ1-4,TRBV7-8,-,-,CASSLDGTKLFF,TGTGCCAGCAGCTTAGACGGGACTAAACTGTTTTTT
TRBJ2-7,TRBV5-1,-,-,CASSLDSKGNEQSF,TGCGCCAGCAGCTTGGATTCTAAGGGGAACGAGCAGTCCTTC
TRBJ2-1,TRBV5-1,-,-,CASSLRAYNEQFF,TGCGCCAGCAGCTTGCGGGCCTACAATGAGCAGTTCTTC
TRBJ2-1,TRBV5-6,TRBD2,-,CASSLGTSGRLEQFF,TGTGCCAGCAGCTTGGGGACTAGCGGGAGGTTGGAGCAGTTCTTC
TRBJ1-6,TRBV7-2,TRBD1,-,CASSPRTGYNSPLHF,TGTGCCAGCAGCCCAAGGACAGGCTATAATTCACCCCTCCACTTT
TRBJ2-7,TRBV13,TRBD2,-,CASSTGLAGVTRREQYF,TGTGCCAGCAGCACAGGACTAGCGGGAGTAACCCGAAGGGAGCAGTACTTC